Described below is a single T cell receptor beta chain sequence and its context. The J segment lost 2 bases and the V segment lost 5 bases, leaving 10 bases of the junction unmatched. This CDR3 has 16 residues. In germline, CDR1 is GTSNPN, CDR2 SVGIG (reference sequence). The data stem from a study of beta chain features in type 1 diabetes. All of the isolated RNA was reverse transcribed, so expressed TCRB transcripts were sequenced. The method was immunoSEQ multiplex PCR; TCRdb's version includes in-frame clones alone and lacks a portion of them. The table records around 430,000 clones, approximately 31% of them present only once.

Material: naive CD4+ T cells from blood. V and J are TRBV30 and TRBJ2-1; 9 bases match TRBD2. The TCR sequence derives from a man younger than 30 in good health. CDR3 residues: CAWVDRSGRPYNEQFF. As DNA, the CDR3 is TGTGCCTGGGTTGACCGTAGCGGGAGACCCTACAATGAGCAGTTCTTC. The full variable domain, its missing parts supplied by reference TRBV30 and TRBJ2-1, is SQTIHQWPATLVQPVGSPLSLECTVEGTSNPNLYWYRQAAGRGLQLLFYSVGIGQISSEVPQNLSASRPQDRQFILSSKKLLLSDSGFYLCAWVDRSGRPYNEQFFGPGTRLTVL.